Below, one T cell receptor beta chain is given with its context. The data originate from a study of beta chain features in type 1 diabetes. Sequenced material consisted of expressed TCRB transcripts (all of the isolated RNA was reverse transcribed). Sequencing used immunoSEQ multiplex PCR; TCRdb keeps in-frame clones, though not all of them. The sample shows approximately 170,000 clones, 7.5% to 10% of them seen only once. This CDR3 has 14 amino acids. Germline assignment: CDR1 SGDLS and CDR2 YYNGEE. V gave up 0 bases and J gave up 4 bases, with 10 bases separating them. This receptor was obtained from a woman aged 18 to 35 in good health. The chain has TRBV9 and TRBJ2-5, with a weak D call TRBD1 (5 bases). Input material: central memory CD4+ T cells from blood. In DNA, the CDR3 is TGTGCCAGCAGCGTAGAAGGGGTTGGAGAGACCCAGTACTTC. Translating it yields CASSVEGVGETQYF.